The entry below gives a single T cell receptor beta chain sequence along with its context. As yet, its antigen is unknown. These data originate in a study of shared clonotypes between healthy human individuals. Turning to the study itself: Per-donor plates numbered three CD4 naive, three CD4 memory, two CD8 naive and one CD8 memory.

Each cell subset's genomic DNA was divided evenly among several immunoSEQ plates. Sequencing used immunoSEQ multiplex PCR; TCRdb keeps in-frame clones, though not all of them. The table shows under 1 million clones, with about 97% occurring only once. Overall study findings and caveats: Larger estimated richness was generally seen in naive subsets than in memory subsets.

Naive CD8 cells lacked CD45RO, underwent positive selection for CCR7 and left out terminally differentiated effector memory CD45RA+ cells. What was sequenced was naive CD8+ T cells sorted from blood. This TCR was recovered from a man aged 25-45 years in good health.

The CDR3 loop is CASSDPLAWETQYF. The CDR3, as DNA: TGTGCCAGCAGTGATCCGCTAGCTTGGGAGACCCAGTACTTC. The genes are TRBV25-1 and TRBJ2-5; perhaps TRBD2 as D (5 bases). The CDR3 totals 14 residues. Germline-derived CDR1 and CDR2 are MGHDK and SYGVNS. The V and J ends lost 3 bases and 5 bases respectively, with 13 bases between them. Drawing the rest from reference TRBV25-1 and TRBJ2-5, the complete variable domain is EADIYQTPRYLVIGTGKKITLECSQTMGHDKMYWYQQDPGMELHLIHYSYGVNSTEKGDLSSESTVSRIRTEHFPLTLESARPSHTSQYLCASSDPLAWETQYFGPGTRLLVL.